The 18 T cell receptor beta chains below all came from one sample that was sequenced in a study of Ad26.COV2.S vaccination and SARS-CoV-2 variants. Sequencing used immunoSEQ multiplex PCR; TCRdb keeps in-frame clones, though not all of them. Seen here are hundreds of thousands of clones, around 84% observed once, and the top ten hold 3% to 4%. As to treatment: 19 received Ad26.COV2.S at low or high dose, single or two shots; about 5 received placebo; per-sample allocation not given. The study sampled participants on day 63 after the first vaccine or placebo injection. Sequencing was performed on peripheral blood, taken in a trial of Ad26.COV2.S vaccine versus placebo. The receptors were sampled from a person aged 18-65 years who received the Ad26.COV2.S COVID-19 vaccine or a placebo.

The V gene is TRBV6-4, the J gene TRBJ2-3; 8 positions agree with TRBD2. Per the germline V gene, CDR1 is MRHNA and CDR2 is SNTAGT. The CDR3 contains 14 residues. The junction had 4 bases not matched to a gene; V was cut back by 5 bases and J by 3 bases. The CDR3 protein is CASSYGGETDTQYF. The DNA of the CDR3 is TGTGCCAGCAGTTACGGGGGGGAAACAGATACGCAGTATTTT.

The chain carries TRBV5-1 and TRBJ2-5; D is ambiguous. Trimming stripped 1 base from V and 3 bases from J, with 10 bases between. The V gene's germline CDR1 is SGHRS and CDR2 YFSETQ. The CDR3 contains 14 residues. The CDR3 loop is CASSLWSAEETQYF. DNA of the CDR3: TGCGCCAGCAGCTTGTGGTCAGCTGAAGAGACCCAGTACTTC.

The rearrangement uses TRBV6-2 or TRBV6-3 and TRBJ1-6, with 7 nucleotides matching TRBD1. Trimming at V came to 2 bases and at J to 3 bases, leaving 7 bases not matched to a gene. This CDR3 comprises 17 residues. Germline CDR1 MNHEY, CDR2 SVGEGT. Here the CDR3 reads CASSYARRGVYNSPLHF. The CDR3 nucleotides are TGTGCCAGCAGTTACGCCCGCAGGGGGGTCTATAATTCACCCCTCCACTTT.

The J gene is TRBJ2-4, the V gene TRBV4-1, with TRBD2 matching over 10 bases. The CDR3 is 12 amino acids. Germline values: CDR1 MGHRA, CDR2 YSYEKL. V trimming: 8 bases; J trimming: 7 bases; junction bases outside the gene matches: 2. This chain's CDR3 is CASQAGGNIQYF. In DNA, the CDR3 is TGCGCCAGCCAAGCGGGGGGGAACATTCAGTACTTC.

The V gene is TRBV12-5, the J gene TRBJ2-5; 13 positions agree with TRBD2. Germline CDR1 is LGHNT and CDR2 is FRNRAP. J gave up 2 bases and V 1 base, and 1 base lay outside the gene matches. The length of the CDR3 is 16 residues. The CDR3 DNA reads as TGTGCTAGTGGTTTGGGACTAGCGGGGGGACAAGAGACCCAGTACTTC. This translates into CASGLGLAGGQETQYF.

The chain combines TRBV18 with TRBJ2-1, with D possibly called TRBD1 or TRBD2 (5 bases each). V shed 1 base and J shed 9 bases, with 7 bases lying between them. CDR3 length: 12 residues. Germline CDR1 is KGHSH and CDR2 is LQKENI. The CDR3 bases are TGTGCCAGCTCACCACTGGGGGTTGAGCAGTTCTTC. This translates into CASSPLGVEQFF.

This chain uses TRBV28 with TRBJ2-1; 9 positions match TRBD1. CDR1 is MDHEN, CDR2 SYDVKM, per germline. The V and J ends lost 5 bases and 9 bases, in that order; junction bases with no gene match: 14. The CDR3 covers 16 residues. The CDR3 loop reads CASSAPGTGLRGEQFF. DNA for the CDR3: TGTGCCAGCAGTGCGCCCGGGACAGGGCTAAGGGGTGAGCAGTTCTTC.

This clone was seen many times. J is TRBJ2-7 and V is TRBV19; TRBD2 might be the D (6 bases). V shed 5 bases and J shed 3 bases, with 8 bases lying between them. The CDR3 spans 12 residues. Germline V gives CDR1 LNHDA, CDR2 SQIVND (reference sequence). The DNA for the CDR3 is TGTGCCAGTAGTGGGCGGGACTACGAGCAGTACTTC. Amino acids: CASSGRDYEQYF.

V and J are TRBV27 and TRBJ2-1; 10 bases fit TRBD2. Germline assignment: CDR1 MNHEY and CDR2 SMNVEV (reference sequence). The CDR3 sequence is 21 residues long. V was clipped by 0 bases and J by 0 bases; unmatched bases: 14. The CDR3 DNA sequence: TGTGCCAGCAGTTTATCGGGATCCCCGTTTACTAGCGGGAACTCCTACAATGAGCAGTTCTTC. This sequence encodes CASSLSGSPFTSGNSYNEQFF.

The rearrangement joins TRBV18 to TRBJ2-7, with D perhaps matching TRBD2 (6 bases). This CDR3 spans 13 amino acids. V lost 4 bases and J lost 3, with 10 bases in between. From germline, CDR1 is KGHSH and CDR2 LQKENI. CDR3 sequence reads: CASSLGLLYEQYF. DNA for the CDR3: TGTGCCAGCTCACTCGGACTACTCTACGAGCAGTACTTC.

This clone appeared a single time. The V call is TRBV5-4, the J call TRBJ2-3, with 7 positions matching TRBD1. V was clipped by 4 bases and J by 12 bases; unmatched bases: 11. Germline V gene data show CDR1 as SGHNT and CDR2 as YYREEE (reference sequence). This CDR3 is 13 amino acids long. The CDR3 DNA reads TGTGCCAGCAGCGCGGCAGGGGGTAGATCTCAGTATTTT. Its translation is CASSAAGGRSQYF. Full variable domain (outside the CDR3, taken from reference TRBV5-4 and TRBJ2-3): ETGVTQSPTHLIKTRGQQVTLRCSSQSGHNTVSWYQQALGQGPQFIFQYYREEENGRGNFPPRFSGLQFPNYSSELNVNALELDDSALYLCASSAAGGRSQYFGPGTRLTVL.

In its sample, this clone was seen a few times. The V and J genes are TRBV20-1 and TRBJ1-2; D may be TRBD1 (5 bases). Germline loops: CDR1 DFQATT, CDR2 SNEGSKA (reference sequence). The ends were cut back, 5 bases at V and 4 bases at J, with 8 bases in the middle. This CDR3 is 11 amino acids long. CDR3 in amino acids: CSASGTYGYTF. DNA for the CDR3: TGCAGTGCTTCCGGGACCTATGGCTACACCTTC.

Details on this clone: The same CDR3 arises from other DNA sequences in this sample as well. The chain recombines TRBV7-9 with TRBJ2-7, with no clear D. CDR3 length equals 13 residues. Trimming took off 1 base at V and 2 bases at J, with 6 bases between the two ends. The germline CDR1 and CDR2 sequences are SEHNR and FQNEAQ (reference sequence). CDR3 loop: CASSLGGPYEQYF. The CDR3 coding sequence is TGTGCCAGCAGCTTAGGGGGTCCCTACGAGCAGTACTTC.

CDR3 coding DNA: TGTGCCAGCAGCTTTCTTCTGGGAATATACGGTGAGCAGTTCTTC. It encodes CASSFLLGIYGEQFF. The chain combines TRBV5-5 with TRBJ2-1, with D unresolved. CDR1 is SGHKS and CDR2 is YYEKEE in the germline V gene (reference sequence). The CDR3 has 15 amino acids. Trimming shortened V by 2 bases and J by 9 bases, and 18 bases separated the two germline ends.

The chain combines TRBV30 with TRBJ1-5, with 9 bases fitting TRBD1. Germline CDR1 is GTSNPN and CDR2 is SVGIG (reference sequence). The CDR3 consists of 12 residues. Trimming cost V 5 bases and J 4 bases; bases outside gene matches: 0. CDR3 sequence: CAWGQGNQPQHF. The CDR3 nucleotides are TGTGCCTGGGGACAGGGGAATCAGCCCCAGCATTTT.

The chain links TRBV5-5 to TRBJ1-1; maybe TRBD1 (6 bases). The CDR3 spans 14 residues. Trimming left V 7 bases short and J 4 bases short, with 17 bases between. Germline V CDR1 and CDR2: SGHKS, YYEKEE (reference sequence). CDR3 sequence (DNA): TGTGCCAGCCTACGCCTGGGGGCAAGCACTGAAGCTTTCTTT. It translates to CASLRLGASTEAFF.

The J gene is TRBJ2-7, the V gene TRBV5-6; D not certain. The germline V gene has CDR1 SGHDT and CDR2 YYEEEE. V lost 2 bases, J lost 3 bases, and 9 bases lay in between. CDR3 size: 13 residues. This CDR3 is CASSLGILYEQYF. The CDR3 DNA follows: TGTGCCAGCAGCTTAGGAATCCTCTACGAGCAGTACTTC.

The rearrangement joins TRBV20-1 to TRBJ2-7; TRBD2 aligns across 8 bases. Germline values: CDR1 DFQATT, CDR2 SNEGSKA (reference sequence). Trimming took 3 bases from V and 7 from J; bases not matched to a gene: 11. The CDR3 totals 14 residues. The CDR3 spells CSASPGAGEFEQYF. CDR3 nucleotides: TGCAGTGCTAGTCCCGGAGCGGGAGAGTTTGAGCAGTACTTC.